A single sample is the source of the 11 T cell receptor beta chains below, sequenced in a study of T cell responses to AZD1222 COVID-19 vaccine. Using immunoSEQ multiplex PCR, the repertoire was profiled, and TCRdb retains in-frame clones only, with some absent. The data show over 70,000 clones, about 80% seen once. Specimen: peripheral blood, collected 28 days after the second dose of the MenACWY control vaccine. The receptors stem from an adult who received the MenACWY meningococcal vaccine as a control.

This clone occurred a few times. The chain couples TRBV18 to TRBJ1-1; tentatively, D is TRBD1 (6 bases). The V end lost 4 bases, the J end lost 0 bases, and 15 bases lay between the germline ends. The CDR3 totals 16 residues. Germline V gene sequence: CDR1 KGHSH, CDR2 LQKENI. CDR3: CASSRGQAHMNTEAFF. DNA of the CDR3: TGTGCCAGCTCACGGGGGCAGGCACATATGAACACTGAAGCTTTCTTT.

The genes are TRBV7-9 and TRBJ1-6, with D uncertain. The CDR3 loop spans 15 amino acids. From germline, CDR1 is SEHNR and CDR2 FQNEAQ (reference sequence). Trimming removed 5 bases from V and 10 bases from J, with 18 bases in between. This CDR3 is CASSAEDVGLSPLHF. DNA of the CDR3: TGTGCCAGCAGCGCCGAGGACGTTGGCTTGTCACCCCTCCACTTT. The full variable domain, with the rest looked up from reference TRBV7-9 and TRBJ1-6, is DTGVSQNPRHKITKRGQNVTFRCDPISEHNRLYWYRQTLGQGPEFLTYFQNEAQLEKSRLLSDRFSAERPKGSFSTLEIQRTEQGDSAMYLCASSAEDVGLSPLHFGNGTRLTVT.

V gene TRBV12-3 or TRBV12-4 combines with J gene TRBJ2-1, with D hard to call. The CDR3 is 12 amino acids. Trimming stripped 1 base from V and 9 bases from J, with 7 bases between. In DNA, the CDR3 is TGTGCCAGCAGTTTAGTCCGGACTGAGCAGTTCTTC. Protein: CASSLVRTEQFF.

This clone was counted a single time. This sequence joins TRBV6-2 or TRBV6-3 and TRBJ1-2; weak D call: TRBD1 (6 bases). The V end was cut by 3 bases, the J end by 4 bases, with 15 bases between. Germline V gene lookup returns CDR1 MNHEY and CDR2 SVGEGT. The CDR3 is 15 amino acids. CDR3 bases: TGTGCCAGCAGTTATCGGGCCAGGGGCATCTATGGCTACACCTTC. Its translation is CASSYRARGIYGYTF.

The V gene is TRBV4-2, the J gene TRBJ2-1; no clear D gene. The ends were cut back, 0 bases at V and 2 bases at J, with 5 bases in the middle. The CDR3 extends over 14 amino acids. CDR1 LGHNA and CDR2 YNFKEQ come from the germline V gene. The CDR3 sequence is CASSQDSAYNEQFF. The DNA of the CDR3 is TGTGCCAGCAGCCAAGACAGTGCCTACAATGAGCAGTTCTTC.

This chain uses TRBV3-1 (or the pseudogene TRBV3-2) with TRBJ1-6; no firm D call. Germline lookup yields CDR1 LGHDT and CDR2 YNNKEL (reference sequence). Trimming stripped 4 bases from V and 8 bases from J, with 12 bases between. This CDR3 spans 14 amino acids. Written as DNA, the CDR3 is TGTGCCAGCAGCCTAGCCGCGACGGATTCACCCCTCCACTTT. Translating it yields CASSLAATDSPLHF.

V usage is TRBV5-1 and J usage is TRBJ2-5; maybe TRBD2 (7 bases). Germline V gene data show CDR1 as SGHRS and CDR2 as YFSETQ. The CDR3 contains 13 residues. Trimming shortened V by 0 bases and J by 5 bases, and 8 bases separated the two germline ends. The CDR3 nucleotides read TGCGCCAGCAGCTTGGAGGGGGGGGAGACCCAGTACTTC. Translating gives CASSLEGGETQYF.

This chain joins TRBV2 and TRBJ2-4, with D unresolved. This CDR3 is built from 12 residues. From germline, CDR1 is SNHLY and CDR2 FYNNEI. V was trimmed by 6 bases and J by 6 bases, leaving 9 bases between them. For the CDR3, the DNA is TGTGCCAGCAGGGATCCAATAAACATTCAGTACTTC. It specifies CASRDPINIQYF.

This clone was recorded once. This sequence joins TRBV27 and TRBJ2-2; D gene ambiguous. The germline gives CDR1 MNHEY, CDR2 SMNVEV (reference sequence). CDR3 length equals 13 residues. The V gene lost 11 bases and the J gene lost 3 bases, with 13 bases spanning the gap. CDR3 residues: CASRPVDTGELFF. The CDR3 DNA reads as TGTGCCTCAAGGCCGGTGGACACCGGGGAGCTGTTTTTT.

This clone appeared once. The V call is TRBV7-9, the J call TRBJ2-1; D not resolved. The CDR3 runs 15 residues. The ends were cut back, 1 base at V and 3 bases at J, with 10 bases in the middle. Germline V gene data show CDR1 as SEHNR and CDR2 as FQNEAQ (reference sequence). As DNA, the CDR3 is TGTGCCAGCAGCTTAGAGGTCGGACGCTACAATGAGCAGTTCTTC. This sequence encodes CASSLEVGRYNEQFF.

The genes are TRBV11-2 and TRBJ1-2, with 7 bases that match TRBD1. V trimming: 7 bases; J trimming: 5 bases; junction bases outside the gene matches: 1. The CDR3 totals 11 residues. The germline V gene has CDR1 SGHAT and CDR2 FQNNGV. The CDR3 region has the DNA TGTGCCAGCACAGGGGGGTATGGCTACACCTTC. It encodes CASTGGYGYTF.